This TCR beta chain was recorded in a study of shared clonotypes between healthy human individuals. In the study overall: Per donor, CD8 memory used one plate, CD8 naive used two, CD4 memory used three and CD4 naive used three.

The study's findings and limits: Larger estimated richness was generally recorded for naive subsets relative to memory subsets.

Concerning this clone: The antigen is unknown.

Each sorted subset replicate got 200 ng genomic DNA, 25,000 to 35,000 genomes. Assay: immunoSEQ multiplex PCR; the TCRdb copy retains only in-frame clones and omits some. Here the sample spans about 95,000 clones, about two thirds being singletons. From germline, CDR1 is MDHEN and CDR2 SYDVKM. V was cut by 9 bases and J by 0 bases, with 12 bases left in between. This CDR3 region has 14 residues. The chain combines TRBV28 with TRBJ1-3; tentative D call: TRBD1 (6 bases). The sequencing sample was made of memory CD8+ T cells sorted from blood. Subset specified: CD45RO+ cells pooled with CCR7-negative TemRA cells. The receptor's source is a man younger than 40 in good health. In DNA, the CDR3 is TGTGCCAGTTGCACAGGGCACTCTGGAAACACCATATATTTT. It specifies CASCTGHSGNTIYF.